The present entry profiles one T cell receptor beta chain with its context. Many counts were recorded for this clonotype. Its specific antigen is unknown. It has no much larger one-base neighbor in the sample; base qualities were not kept. Library preparation employed PCR. Sequencing instrument: Illumina HiSeq 2500. Unique molecular identifiers were incorporated into TCR beta cDNA libraries to reduce PCR and sequencing biases. Roughly 0.5 million cDNA molecules were obtained per 1 to 10 million input T cells, so each molecule approximated one T cell. The patient libraries were prepared and sequenced using the same protocol as the earlier healthy control dataset. Samples belonging to the same batch were prepared together, multiplexed and sequenced on a shared HiSeq lane. The original pipeline was this. Raw barcoded reads were processed with MIGEC, and single-read molecular identifier groups were discarded before consensus assembly and CDR3 extraction. Clonotype tables were post-analysed with VDJtools, normalizing diversity by down-sampling all datasets to the smallest sample size. In repertoire overlap clustering, CDR3 amino acid sequences, but not nucleotide sequences, were matched to correct batch-related cross-sample contamination. TCRdb handled the public reads itself, with Q25 trimming in fastp and clone calling in MiXCR, and kept productive beta chains. Each CDR3 protein gets just one entry, which takes the most common genes and DNA from the rows behind it. None of the V and J calls come from the authors' own analysis; TCRdb made them. This sample has around 190,000 distinct CDR3 sequences in its table, and 29% of those were observed once. In total, the top ten clones hold less than 4% of the sample.

This specimen comes from a study of post-analysis software for immune sequencing data (dated by TCRdb to between 2015 and 2016). In the study overall: Disease courses on record covered relapsing-remitting, secondary progressive and progressive-relapsing multiple sclerosis, though some patients had no subtype annotation. Patient repertoires were compared against 11 to 12 previously published healthy control repertoires from donors aged about 6 to 27 years. A subset of samples was prepared in parallel using single-end sample barcoding, then pooled and co-amplified after Illumina adapter ligation. General study outcomes and caveats: A few TRBV segments, including TRBV5-6, TRBV5-1 and TRBV20-1, were significantly more frequent in patients than controls. Significantly lower normalized Chao1 diversity was found in multiple sclerosis patients than in controls, suggesting substantial peripheral T-cell clonal expansion. Direct clustering with F measure revealed strong co-clustering of samples prepared in the same batch, which led to a batch-effect correction. The control group was slightly older than the multiple sclerosis patient group.

To demonstrate the VDJtools post-analysis software, the study profiled TCR beta repertoires from the peripheral blood of around 13 young patients with multiple sclerosis. Multiple sclerosis patients were children and adolescents aged about 6 to 17 years. The germline ends are 8 bases apart after V is trimmed by 4 bases and J by 4 bases. There are 12 amino acids in the CDR3, from cysteine to phenylalanine inclusive. Only CDR3 DNA remains: 36 bases, in frame from the first base. The germline V gene gives CDR1 as SGDLS and CDR2 as YYNGEE. The sequence links TRBV9 to TRBJ1-2; no D gene call is confident. The TCR sequence derives from a girl between 2 and 17 years old with multiple sclerosis. What was sequenced was blood. The nucleotides are TGTGCCAGCAGCAGGGCCGGCTATGGCTACACCTTC. It is translated as CASSRAGYGYTF.